These 28 T cell receptor beta chains were all obtained from the same sample, sequenced in a study of CD8+CD57+ T cells in acquired aplastic anemia. Investigators profiled TCR beta VDJ and CDR3 from genomic DNA template. TCRdb reanalysed the reads using MiXCR and keeps one entry per CDR3 protein. The data show fewer than 250,000 distinct CDR3 sequences, with roughly 56% seen just once and around a sixth held by the top ten. Sequencing was carried out using sorted CD4+, CD8+, or CD8+CD57+ T cells (not recorded which) from PBMCs. The receptors shown here come from a human donor in good health, serving as a control.

The sample holds many counts of this clonotype. The rearrangement uses TRBV10-3 and TRBJ1-5, with 8 nucleotides matching TRBD1. V lost 8 bases and J lost 6; bases outside the gene matches: 3. The CDR3 is 12 residues long. Germline assignment: CDR1 ENHRY and CDR2 SYGVKD. Here the CDR3 DNA reads TGTGCCATCGGGACAGGCGGTCAGCCCCAGCATTTT. It is translated as CAIGTGGQPQHF.

The chain joins TRBV29-1 to TRBJ1-2, with D tentatively TRBD1 (5 bases). Germline assignment: CDR1 SQVTM and CDR2 ANQGSEA. The CDR3 spans 16 residues. V was pared by 0 bases and J by 4 bases, with 18 bases between. CDR3 residues: CSVEDLEGRSIYGYTF. The CDR3, as DNA: TGCAGCGTTGAAGATCTGGAGGGGAGGAGTATCTATGGCTACACCTTC.

This clonotype was detected only once. V usage is TRBV2 and J usage is TRBJ1-2; D might be TRBD1 (5 bases). The CDR3 is 15 residues long. CDR1 is SNHLY, CDR2 FYNNEI, per germline. V dropped 7 bases and J dropped 4 bases, with 19 bases sitting between them. The DNA for the CDR3 is TGTGCCAGCACCCAGGATTCGAGGACATTCTATGGCTACACCTTC. Translation gives CASTQDSRTFYGYTF.

This sequence joins TRBV5-1 and TRBJ2-2; possible D gene TRBD2, 5 bases. Germline V gives CDR1 SGHRS, CDR2 YFSETQ. CDR3 length: 17 amino acids. Trimming took 4 bases from V and 0 from J, leaving 16 bases between them. CDR3: CASSQILGIANTGELFF. CDR3 DNA: TGCGCCAGCAGCCAAATACTAGGTATTGCGAACACCGGGGAGCTGTTTTTT.

The table lists this clonotype with many counts. The J gene is TRBJ2-7, the V gene TRBV6-5; perhaps TRBD1 as D (5 bases). The CDR3 is made up of 14 amino acids. V was clipped by 1 base and J by 2 bases, with 9 bases between them. Germline V gives CDR1 MNHEY, CDR2 SVGAGI. The CDR3, as DNA: TGTGCCAGCAGTTACTATAGGGGCCCCTACGAGCAGTACTTC. Protein sequence: CASSYYRGPYEQYF.

This clonotype has at least ten counts. The chain recombines TRBV5-8 with TRBJ1-3; D perhaps matches TRBD1 (5 bases). The germline CDR1 and CDR2 sequences are SGHTS and YDEGEE. This CDR3 is built from 14 residues. V lost 2 bases to trimming and J lost 5 bases, with 11 bases between them. The CDR3 DNA sequence: TGTGCCAGCAGCTTACCGGGGGATAGAAACACCATATATTTT. Translating gives CASSLPGDRNTIYF.

The chain combines TRBV19 with TRBJ2-5; 7 bases align to TRBD2. The germline V gene has CDR1 LNHDA and CDR2 SQIVND (reference sequence). The V and J ends lost 7 bases and 4 bases, in that order; junction bases with no gene match: 12. This CDR3 is built from 15 residues. CDR3 protein: CASTPVGGSAETQYF. The CDR3, as DNA: TGTGCCAGTACCCCAGTAGGCGGGAGCGCAGAGACCCAGTACTTC.

V is TRBV29-1 and J is TRBJ2-2; 9 bases map to TRBD1. Germline CDR1 is SQVTM and CDR2 is ANQGSEA. Losses at the gene ends were 6 bases for V and 9 bases for J; bases not matched to a gene: 8. The CDR3 length is 13 residues. The CDR3 coding sequence is TGCAGCGTGAGACAGGGGGATAGACGGGAGCTGTTTTTT. Translated: CSVRQGDRRELFF.

Here the CDR3 reads CASSIDLGVNSPLHF. In nucleotides, the CDR3 is TGTGCCAGTAGTATAGATCTGGGGGTTAATTCACCCCTCCACTTT. The chain joins TRBV19 to TRBJ1-6; possibly TRBD1 for D (5 bases). CDR3 size: 15 residues. Germline loops: CDR1 LNHDA, CDR2 SQIVND (reference sequence). V was shortened by 0 bases and J by 6 bases, with 9 bases between the two germline ends.

This clonotype has a handful of counts. An end of the junction does not agree with germline; a read error may underlie this. The chain combines TRBV20-1 with TRBJ1-4, with D tentatively TRBD1 (6 bases). This CDR3 comprises 13 residues. Per the germline V gene, CDR1 is DFQATT and CDR2 is SNEGSKA (reference sequence). The CDR3 spells CSARGGRGEKLFF. The CDR3 DNA sequence: TGCAGTGCCAGAGGGGGGAGAGGTGAAAAACTGTTTTTT.

CDR3 in DNA: TGTGCCATCAGTGAGTCGAGGGGGCGGGCCACAGATACGCAGTATTTT. Amino acids: CAISESRGRATDTQYF. The chain carries TRBV10-3 and TRBJ2-3, with 7 nucleotides matching TRBD1. The V and J ends lost 0 bases and 2 bases, in that order; junction bases with no gene match: 5. CDR3 length: 16 amino acids. The V gene's germline CDR1 is ENHRY and CDR2 SYGVKD.

The sample holds many counts of this clonotype. The V and J genes are TRBV19 and TRBJ1-5; 8 bases are a match to TRBD1. V shed 7 bases, J shed 4 bases, and the junction held 12 bases outside the gene matches. CDR1 is LNHDA, CDR2 SQIVND, per germline (reference sequence). This CDR3 is 16 amino acids long. CDR3 region: CASKTGDGSANQPQHF. The CDR3 DNA reads TGTGCCAGTAAGACAGGGGATGGGTCCGCTAATCAGCCCCAGCATTTT.

The chain has TRBV19 and TRBJ2-1; TRBD1 matches at 9 bases. This CDR3 has 14 amino acids. CDR1 is LNHDA and CDR2 is SQIVND in the germline V gene (reference sequence). J lost 6 bases, V lost 5 bases, and 5 bases had no gene match. CDR3 protein: CASSPQGAFNEQFF. DNA of the CDR3: TGTGCCAGTAGTCCACAGGGGGCATTCAATGAGCAGTTCTTC.

V is TRBV5-1 and J is TRBJ2-5; D is unresolved. This CDR3 region has 14 residues. Germline V lookup: CDR1 SGHRS, CDR2 YFSETQ. V lost 4 bases, J lost 5 bases, and 15 bases lay in between. The DNA of the CDR3 is TGCGCCAGCAGCCCGTCCGTGGGTGTGGAGACCCAGTACTTC. This sequence encodes CASSPSVGVETQYF.

This clonotype was seen only a few times. DNA for the CDR3: TGTGCCAGTAGTATAGCTGGACAGGGGACACCCCTCCACTTT. Translation: CASSIAGQGTPLHF. The rearrangement joins TRBV19 to TRBJ1-6; 9 nucleotides match TRBD1. Trimming at V came to 1 base and at J to 11 bases, leaving 3 bases not matched to a gene. Germline V gene data show CDR1 as LNHDA and CDR2 as SQIVND (reference sequence). CDR3 size: 14 residues.

The CDR3 loop reads CASSQGRVWNTEAFF. The CDR3, as DNA: TGTGCCAGCAGCCAAGGGAGGGTTTGGAACACTGAAGCTTTCTTT. The chain carries TRBV14 and TRBJ1-1, with D uncertain. The CDR3 length is 15 residues. Germline V gives CDR1 SGHDN, CDR2 FVKESK. V dropped 1 base and J dropped 1 base, with 10 bases sitting between them. The full variable domain, rest sourced from reference TRBV14 and TRBJ1-1, is EAGVTQFPSHSVIEKGQTVTLRCDPISGHDNLYWYRRVMGKEIKFLLHFVKESKQDESGMPNNRFLAERTGGTYSTLKVQPAELEDSGVYFCASSQGRVWNTEAFFGQGTRLTVV.

This clonotype was detected a few times. The J gene is TRBJ1-2, the V gene TRBV12-3 or TRBV12-4; D is ambiguous. V was trimmed by 5 bases and J by 6 bases, leaving 13 bases between them. CDR3 size: 13 residues. This CDR3 is CASSPTFRDGYTF. The CDR3 bases are TGTGCCAGCAGTCCCACCTTTCGGGATGGCTACACCTTC.

The genes are TRBV2 and TRBJ2-2, with D possibly matching TRBD1 (5 bases). Trimming left V 1 base short and J 2 bases short, with 11 bases between. CDR3 size: 16 residues. Germline V gene lookup returns CDR1 SNHLY and CDR2 FYNNEI. The CDR3 DNA follows: TGTGCCAGCAGTGAAGAAGGGGCTATCAACACCGGGGAGCTGTTTTTT. This sequence encodes CASSEEGAINTGELFF.

To note about this clonotype: The junction does not match germline at one end; this may be a read error. The chain has TRBV10-1 and TRBJ2-5, with 8 bases fitting TRBD2. CDR3 length: 12 residues. Germline V lookup: CDR1 WNHNN, CDR2 SYGVQD (reference sequence). The CDR3 here is CARRSGGETQYF. CDR3 DNA: TGCGCCAGGAGGTCCGGGGGGGAGACTCAGTACTTC.

This clonotype has only a few counts. V and J are TRBV7-9 and TRBJ1-6; 7 positions agree with TRBD1. The CDR3 is 14 amino acids. The ends lost 6 bases at V and 7 bases at J; junction bases unmatched: 6. Germline CDR1 reads SEHNR; CDR2 reads FQNEAQ (reference sequence). The CDR3: CASRSQGTNSPLHF. The CDR3 nucleotides read TGTGCCAGCAGGTCACAGGGGACCAATTCACCCCTCCACTTT. The full variable domain, its missing parts supplied by reference TRBV7-9 and TRBJ1-6, is DTGVSQNPRHKITKRGQNVTFRCDPISEHNRLYWYRQTLGQGPEFLTYFQNEAQLEKSRLLSDRFSAERPKGSFSTLEIQRTEQGDSAMYLCASRSQGTNSPLHFGNGTRLTVT.

The chain employs TRBV4-1 and TRBJ1-4; a weak D match, TRBD1 (5 bases). Germline loops: CDR1 MGHRA, CDR2 YSYEKL. The CDR3 is made up of 14 amino acids. Trimming shortened V by 1 base and J by 6 bases, and 9 bases separated the two germline ends. As DNA, the CDR3 is TGCGCCAGCAGCCAAGCCGGGGCCGATGAAAAACTGTTTTTT. It codes for CASSQAGADEKLFF.

This clonotype has ten or more counts. The rearrangement uses TRBV19 and TRBJ2-1, with no clear D. Trimming took 5 bases from V and 0 from J, leaving 17 bases between them. The CDR3 loop spans 17 amino acids. Germline V gene data show CDR1 as LNHDA and CDR2 as SQIVND (reference sequence). The CDR3 sequence is CASSPATPDSSYNEQFF. As DNA, the CDR3 is TGTGCCAGTAGTCCCGCCACCCCCGATAGCTCCTACAATGAGCAGTTCTTC.

The chain has TRBV29-1 and TRBJ2-1; no definite D call. V was trimmed by 1 base and J by 7 bases, leaving 5 bases between them. Per the germline V gene, CDR1 is SQVTM and CDR2 is ANQGSEA. CDR3 size: 11 residues. The CDR3 nucleotides are TGCAGCGTTGAAGGGGGAAATGAGCAGTTCTTC. Its translation is CSVEGGNEQFF.

The V gene is TRBV19, the J gene TRBJ1-5, with TRBD1 matching over 7 bases. V lost 3 bases, J lost 0 bases, and 5 bases stayed unmatched. CDR3 size: 16 residues. Germline V gives CDR1 LNHDA, CDR2 SQIVND (reference sequence). The CDR3 region has the DNA TGTGCCAGTAGTATTGAGGCAGGGGGTAGCAATCAGCCCCAGCATTTT. It encodes CASSIEAGGSNQPQHF.

In regard to this clonotype: The germline gene is not matched at one end of the junction; a read error may be the cause. J is TRBJ1-1 and V is TRBV7-3; D perhaps matches TRBD1 (6 bases). There are 14 residues in the CDR3. Germline values: CDR1 SGHTA, CDR2 FQGTGA. The DNA for the CDR3 is TGCGCCGGCAGCTTGGGGGGCTCGAACACTGAAGCTTTCTTT. Translating gives CAGSLGGSNTEAFF.

This clonotype showed up many times. This chain connects TRBV5-1 to TRBJ2-5; D is tentatively TRBD1 or TRBD2 (7 bases each). Germline assignment: CDR1 SGHRS and CDR2 YFSETQ. CDR3 length equals 16 residues. The V and J ends lost 2 bases and 1 base respectively, with 15 bases between them. The CDR3 spells CASSFNTGEGQETQYF. The CDR3 DNA reads TGCGCCAGCAGCTTCAATACAGGGGAGGGCCAAGAGACCCAGTACTTC.

The V gene is TRBV12-3 or TRBV12-4, the J gene TRBJ2-7; D is perhaps TRBD1 or TRBD2 (5 bases each). The CDR3 totals 16 residues. The V and J ends lost 3 bases and 2 bases respectively, with 17 bases between them. The CDR3 is CASSLDLGTVAYEQYF. The CDR3 DNA sequence: TGTGCCAGCAGTTTGGATCTGGGGACGGTCGCCTACGAGCAGTACTTC.

The V gene is TRBV7-9, the J gene TRBJ1-1; no definite D call. The V gene lost 3 bases and the J gene lost 3 bases, with 8 bases spanning the gap. Germline V gives CDR1 SEHNR, CDR2 FQNEAQ (reference sequence). The CDR3 extends over 13 amino acids. The CDR3 is CASSFGPDTEAFF. In DNA, the CDR3 is TGTGCCAGCAGCTTCGGGCCGGACACTGAAGCTTTCTTT.